The T cell receptor (beta chain) under discussion was sequenced for a study of T cells after posttransplantation cyclophosphamide. Study outcomes and limitations: TRB clonality was highly associated with recipient CMV seropositivity and reactivation. Donor-recipient repertoire similarity was low at 1-2 months, rising over year one. Tissue-infiltrating T cells from skin or gut overlapped little with blood T cells.

The CDR3 totals 18 residues. Deletions cut 3 bases from V and 1 base from J, with 16 bases between. The V gene's germline CDR1 is MNHEY and CDR2 SMNVEV (reference sequence). The assay was immunoSEQ multiplex PCR, and TCRdb's table has in-frame clones only and misses some. The sample records approximately 17,000 clones, 70% to 80% being singletons. Points on this clone: Its antigen is unidentified.

Busulfan-fludarabine conditioning, marrow transplant, and cyclophosphamide on days +3 and +4 were administered. This chain uses TRBV27 with TRBJ2-6, with TRBD1 as a possible D gene (6 bases). The sequences come from CD8+ T cells sorted from PBMCs, collected about 1,900 days after a stem cell transplant with posttransplant cyclophosphamide. The TCR sequence derives from a female patient in her thirties or forties who received an allogeneic stem cell transplant from a related donor, was CMV-positive, and had no GVHD. Some of these T cells may belong to the graft donor. CDR3 in DNA: TGTGCCAGCAGTTTTTCGGCAGGACAGCCATCTGGGGCCAACGTCCTGACTTTC. It yields the protein CASSFSAGQPSGANVLTF.